This T cell receptor beta chain was profiled in a study of cytomegalovirus exposure and HLA in healthy donors. The length of the CDR3 is 13 residues. Germline CDR1 and CDR2: SEHNR and FQNEAQ (reference sequence). Trimming took 5 bases from V and 1 from J; bases not matched to a gene: 1. Vbeta (60) and Jbeta (13) primers were used in the PCR. The data were produced by immunoSEQ multiplex PCR, yet TCRdb's version contains in-frame clones alone and is incomplete. This table has over 40,000 clones, 77% appearing once. This TCR was sampled from a woman aged 40 to 50 in good health and CMV-seropositive. Sequencing input: PBMCs. The genes are TRBV7-9 and TRBJ1-1; 7 bases agree with TRBD1. CDR3 in DNA: TGTGCCAGCAGCCGGACAGGGAACACTGAAGCTTTCTTT. Its protein is CASSRTGNTEAFF.